This passage covers 17 T cell receptor beta chains from one sample sequenced in a study of breast tumors, draining lymph nodes, adjacent tissues (dated by TCRdb to 2016 to 2017). Receptor libraries were prepared by multiplex PCR. The instrument given in TCRdb is Illumina HiSeq 2000. The public reads were quality trimmed at Q25 with fastp and then assembled into clones with MiXCR by TCRdb, keeping productive beta chains. Every distinct CDR3 protein forms one entry, paired with its most common genes and DNA. This sample holds approximately 230,000 distinct CDR3 sequences; 30% to 35% were observed only once. Of the sample, approximately 4% falls within the top ten clones. Lymph node samples were obtained from the axillary draining lymph nodes of breast cancer patients. The sample taken for sequencing was axillary lymph node tissue. These receptors came from a female donor with breast cancer. Some clones in this sample may be carry-over from other donors' samples.

The CDR3: CATSRESYSGGYTF. The CDR3 region has the DNA TGTGCCACCAGCAGAGAAAGTTACAGCGGTGGCTACACCTTC. The chain recombines TRBV15 with TRBJ1-2; D remains ambiguous. V gave up 0 bases and J gave up 7 bases, with 12 bases separating them. The germline V gene has CDR1 LNHNV and CDR2 YYDKDF (reference sequence). The CDR3 consists of 14 residues.

In its sample, this clonotype was seen many times. The chain carries TRBV7-6 and TRBJ2-2; a weak D match, TRBD1 (6 bases). This CDR3 region has 12 residues. Germline assignment: CDR1 SGHVS and CDR2 FNYEAQ. Trimming removed 5 bases from V and 6 bases from J, with 7 bases in between. This CDR3 is CASSHRAGELFF. CDR3 coding DNA: TGTGCCAGCAGCCACAGGGCCGGGGAGCTGTTTTTT.

The gene calls are TRBV10-3 and TRBJ1-6; TRBD1 aligns across 8 bases. This CDR3 has 18 residues. The trim removed 2 bases at V and 8 bases at J, leaving 14 bases unmatched. Per germline, CDR1 ENHRY and CDR2 SYGVKD. CDR3 residues: CAISENPGGSRAHSPLHF. The CDR3, as DNA: TGTGCCATCAGTGAGAATCCAGGGGGCAGCAGGGCCCATTCACCCCTCCACTTT.

This clonotype was recorded only once. The gene calls are TRBV7-9 and TRBJ1-6; 8 nucleotides match TRBD1. V was clipped by 1 base and J by 14 bases; unmatched bases: 4. There are 13 residues in the CDR3. Germline V gene data show CDR1 as SEHNR and CDR2 as FQNEAQ (reference sequence). The CDR3 bases are TGTGCCAGCAGCTTAGGACAGGGGCAAGCCCTCCACTTT. Translation gives CASSLGQGQALHF.

V and J are TRBV18 and TRBJ2-1; D gene unclear. V shed 4 bases and J shed 8 bases, with 9 bases lying between them. Germline CDR1 is KGHSH and CDR2 is LQKENI. The CDR3 has 12 amino acids. CDR3 DNA: TGTGCCAGCTCACTAGCTAACGATGAGCAGTTCTTC. It translates to CASSLANDEQFF.

This clonotype was counted once. One junction end does not reproduce the germline sequence, and a read error may be involved. The chain is built from TRBV11-2 and TRBJ2-4, with 9 bases fitting TRBD1. The CDR3 runs 13 residues. Germline assignment: CDR1 SGHAT and CDR2 FQNNGV. The CDR3 sequence: CASSSGTGNMQYF. The CDR3 nucleotides are TGTGCCAGCAGCTCCGGGACAGGGAACATGCAGTACTTC.

This clonotype was observed many times. The chain has TRBV5-8 and TRBJ1-2; D remains unclear. Trimming stripped 6 bases from V and 4 bases from J, with 16 bases between. The CDR3 covers 14 residues. CDR1 is SGHTS and CDR2 is YDEGEE in the germline V gene. The CDR3 coding sequence is TGTGCCAGCACCCGGTCTTTCAGCGGCTATGGCTACACCTTC. The encoded protein is CASTRSFSGYGYTF.

This clonotype appeared many times. This chain links TRBV20-1 with TRBJ2-3, with D perhaps TRBD2 (7 bases). The CDR3 spans 16 residues. Germline CDR1 DFQATT, CDR2 SNEGSKA (reference sequence). The germline V and J ends were trimmed by 3 bases and 5 bases, with 21 bases remaining between them. The CDR3 sequence: CSASSLLWGGRDTQYF. DNA of the CDR3: TGCAGTGCTAGCTCCCTATTATGGGGGGGCAGAGATACGCAGTATTTT.

Here the CDR3 reads CASSYLTSGRVGELFF. The CDR3 nucleotides are TGTGCCAGCAGTTACCTCACTAGCGGGAGGGTCGGGGAGCTGTTTTTT. This chain uses TRBV7-9 with TRBJ2-2; the match to TRBD2 covers 13 bases. V gave up 6 bases and J gave up 7 bases; unmatched junction bases: 8. This CDR3 is 16 amino acids long. In germline, CDR1 is SEHNR, CDR2 FQNEAQ (reference sequence). Variable domain in full (rest from reference TRBV7-9 and TRBJ2-2): DTGVSQNPRHKITKRGQNVTFRCDPISEHNRLYWYRQTLGQGPEFLTYFQNEAQLEKSRLLSDRFSAERPKGSFSTLEIQRTEQGDSAMYLCASSYLTSGRVGELFFGEGSRLTVL.

This clonotype has just a few counts. The gene calls are TRBV9 and TRBJ1-1, with 8 nucleotides matching TRBD1. The junction had 3 bases not matched to a gene; V was cut back by 3 bases and J by 5 bases. Germline-derived CDR1 and CDR2 are SGDLS and YYNGEE. This CDR3 comprises 13 residues. The CDR3 nucleotides read TGTGCCAGCAGCGAGGGACAGGTAACTGAAGCTTTCTTT. Translating it yields CASSEGQVTEAFF.

The chain has TRBV7-8 and TRBJ2-5, with 7 bases aligning to TRBD1. The germline V gene has CDR1 SGHVS and CDR2 FQNEAQ. The J segment lost 5 bases and the V segment lost 1 base, leaving 4 bases of the junction unmatched. The CDR3 length is 14 residues. The CDR3 DNA reads TGTGCCAGCAGCTTAGTACCACAGGGGGAGACCCAGTACTTC. This codes for CASSLVPQGETQYF.

This clonotype has ten or more counts. The chain joins TRBV11-2 to TRBJ2-2, with 9 bases that match TRBD2. Per germline, CDR1 SGHAT and CDR2 FQNNGV. V shed 3 bases and J 3 bases; nucleotides not matched to a gene: 2. This CDR3 region has 15 residues. CDR3 sequence (DNA): TGTGCCAGCAGCTTTGGGACTAGCTACACCGGGGAGCTGTTTTTT. It yields the protein CASSFGTSYTGELFF.

The chain links TRBV7-6 to TRBJ1-4, with TRBD1 as a possible D gene (5 bases). CDR1 is SGHVS and CDR2 is FNYEAQ in the germline V gene. The V and J ends lost 1 base and 7 bases respectively, with 16 bases between them. The CDR3 is 16 residues long. In DNA form, the CDR3 reads TGTGCCAGCAGCTTAGGCGGGGGAGGGGACTTTGAAAAACTGTTTTTT. This gives the protein CASSLGGGGDFEKLFF.

This clonotype has ten or more counts. The chain links TRBV5-1 to TRBJ2-7; no reliable D call. V was shortened by 5 bases and J by 0 bases, with 9 bases between the two germline ends. Looked up from germline, CDR1 is SGHRS and CDR2 is YFSETQ. The CDR3 consists of 13 residues. The CDR3, as DNA: TGCGCCAGCAGTTGGCGGAGCTCCTACGAGCAGTACTTC. It yields the protein CASSWRSSYEQYF.

This clonotype was seen repeatedly, ten times or more. Sequence at one end of the junction differs from germline and may be a read error. For the CDR3, the DNA is TGTGCCAGCAGCTTAGTAGACAGGTCACAAGAGACCCAGCACTTC. Its protein is CASSLVDRSQETQHF. The J gene is TRBJ2-5, the V gene TRBV7-2, with D perhaps TRBD1 (6 bases). Per the germline V gene, CDR1 is SGHTA and CDR2 is FQGNSA. This CDR3 is built from 15 residues.

V is TRBV7-2 and J is TRBJ2-3; TRBD2 matches at 10 bases. The CDR3 covers 18 residues. Germline V gene sequence: CDR1 SGHTA, CDR2 FQGNSA. With V trimmed by 6 bases and J by 4 bases, 16 bases remained unmatched. The CDR3 nucleotides are TGTGCCAGCAGACCCGGGACTAGCGCGGGAGCCCCACCAGATACGCAGTATTTT. Translating gives CASRPGTSAGAPPDTQYF.

To note about this clonotype: Possible read error: a much larger clone is one base away. The gene calls are TRBV11-1 and TRBJ2-2, with D hard to call. This CDR3 has 15 residues. With 8 bases removed from V and 7 bases from J, the gap between germline ends came to 20 bases. Germline-derived CDR1 and CDR2 are SGHAT and FQDESV (reference sequence). The CDR3 DNA follows: TGTGCCAGCGGGCCCCAAGATTCCTTCGACGGGGAGCTGTTTTTT. Translating gives CASGPQDSFDGELFF.